The rows below give T cell receptor beta chains drawn from one sample of a study. TCRdb recomputed calls from the RT-PCR reads with MiXCR, one row per CDR3 protein. The data hold more than 600,000 distinct CDR3 sequences, with 12% to 15% observed a single time. Sequenced sample: memory CD4+ T cells from blood. Every receptor here comes from a female donor in good health, serving as a healthy control. CDR3s include the opening cysteine and the closing phenylalanine or tryptophan. Fields, in order: CDR3 length, J gene, V gene, CDR3 protein.

length: 20; J: TRBJ2-7; V: TRBV6-2/TRBV6-3; CDR3: CASSHNSGTSGKKGAYEQYF
length: 14; J: TRBJ2-7; V: TRBV6-1; CDR3: CASSEGTEIYEQYF
length: 17; J: TRBJ2-3; V: TRBV20-1; CDR3: CSARSSWTSGATDTQYF
length: 16; J: TRBJ2-2; V: TRBV4-3; CDR3: CASSQDSAGGTGELFF
length: 15; J: TRBJ1-2; V: TRBV30; CDR3: CAWSVPDGTNYGYTF
length: 15; J: TRBJ2-1; V: TRBV5-1; CDR3: CASSSSGSRPNEQFF
length: 15; J: TRBJ2-2; V: TRBV3-1; CDR3: CASSSSGSVSGELFF
length: 14; J: TRBJ2-3; V: TRBV20-1; CDR3: CSARAGGQTDTQYF
length: 13; J: TRBJ1-2; V: TRBV24-1; CDR3: CATSETARDGYTF
length: 14; J: TRBJ1-1; V: TRBV5-1; CDR3: CASGRGGGRTEAFF
length: 14; J: TRBJ1-2; V: TRBV6-5; CDR3: CASSVQQGGYGYTF
length: 14; J: TRBJ2-7; V: TRBV6-1; CDR3: CASSRDPGSYEQYF
length: 14; J: TRBJ2-5; V: TRBV10-3; CDR3: CAISSEREGETQYF
length: 16; J: TRBJ2-3; V: TRBV7-9; CDR3: CASSRPSGASTDTQYF
length: 17; J: TRBJ2-3; V: TRBV3-1; CDR3: CASSRTPGQGFTDTQYF
length: 15; J: TRBJ2-5; V: TRBV15; CDR3: CATSRVLAGQETQYF
length: 15; J: TRBJ1-5; V: TRBV10-3; CDR3: CAISDFQADNQPQHF
length: 13; J: TRBJ1-2; V: TRBV6-2/TRBV6-3; CDR3: CASSRRDGYGYTF
length: 12; J: TRBJ2-7; V: TRBV18; CDR3: CASSPSRVEQYF
length: 17; J: TRBJ1-4; V: TRBV4-3; CDR3: CASSQDQDGGGGEKLFF
length: 16; J: TRBJ2-3; V: TRBV9; CDR3: CASSVGPSASTDTQYF
length: 14; J: TRBJ2-2; V: TRBV20-1; CDR3: CSATGTSGTGELFF
length: 18; J: TRBJ2-7; V: TRBV4-3; CDR3: CASSQDRAAGVVFYEQYF
length: 15; J: TRBJ1-6; V: TRBV7-9; CDR3: CASSLPGGSNSPLHF
length: 14; J: TRBJ2-7; V: TRBV9; CDR3: CASSVAPSAGEQYF
length: 13; J: TRBJ2-3; V: TRBV27; CDR3: CASSNREKGTQYF
length: 13; J: TRBJ1-2; V: TRBV3-1; CDR3: CASSQVSHYGYTF
length: 15; J: TRBJ2-7; V: TRBV20-1; CDR3: CSARDGIAGPGEQYF
length: 12; J: TRBJ1-5; V: TRBV27; CDR3: CAGTQFNQPQHF
length: 14; J: TRBJ2-1; V: TRBV7-9; CDR3: CASRDGGRAFEQFF
length: 14; J: TRBJ2-7; V: TRBV20-1; CDR3: CSARGTGVFYEQYF
length: 18; J: TRBJ2-3; V: TRBV5-1; CDR3: CASSLAVGGGPFTDTQYF
length: 14; J: TRBJ1-6; V: TRBV7-2; CDR3: CASRLDAYNSPLHF
length: 14; J: TRBJ2-1; V: TRBV10-2; CDR3: CASSELLDYNEQFF
length: 14; J: TRBJ2-7; V: TRBV2; CDR3: CASSEVGKEVEQYF
length: 11; J: TRBJ1-1; V: TRBV5-6; CDR3: CASSLTGSAFF
length: 14; J: TRBJ2-3; V: TRBV29-1; CDR3: CSGLIAGSTDTQYF
length: 13; J: TRBJ1-1; V: TRBV6-5; CDR3: CASSYPPGREAFF
length: 17; J: TRBJ2-6; V: TRBV27; CDR3: CASTPRGNLVGANVLTF
length: 13; J: TRBJ1-1; V: TRBV12-3/TRBV12-4; CDR3: CASSLGGAYEAFF
length: 15; J: TRBJ1-5; V: TRBV20-1; CDR3: CSARAPGVSNQPQHF
length: 14; J: TRBJ2-3; V: TRBV24-1; CDR3: CATSDTGITDTQYF
length: 14; J: TRBJ2-7; V: TRBV6-6; CDR3: CASIRGLAGDEQYF
length: 13; J: TRBJ1-2; V: TRBV20-1; CDR3: CSAGQRQGAGYTF
length: 13; J: TRBJ2-3; V: TRBV20-1; CDR3: CSRGGPSTDTQYF
length: 16; J: TRBJ2-1; V: TRBV12-3/TRBV12-4; CDR3: CASTASGGAAYNEQFF
length: 15; J: TRBJ1-6; V: TRBV20-1; CDR3: CSARRDRADNSPLHF
length: 12; J: TRBJ1-1; V: TRBV6-1; CDR3: CAGGLRNTEAFF
length: 12; J: TRBJ2-7; V: TRBV3-1; CDR3: CASSQDGDEQYF
length: 14; J: TRBJ2-3; V: TRBV7-2; CDR3: CASSLLLATDTQYF
length: 17; J: TRBJ2-1; V: TRBV9; CDR3: CASSVTYTTSSYNEQFF
length: 18; J: TRBJ1-5; V: TRBV6-7; CDR3: CASSPGTGDPSGNQPQHF
length: 14; J: TRBJ1-6; V: TRBV3-1; CDR3: CASSHRNRDSPLHF
length: 13; J: TRBJ1-4; V: TRBV20-1; CDR3: CSARDGNWGKLFF
length: 11; J: TRBJ1-1; V: TRBV29-1; CDR3: CSVQKNTEAFF